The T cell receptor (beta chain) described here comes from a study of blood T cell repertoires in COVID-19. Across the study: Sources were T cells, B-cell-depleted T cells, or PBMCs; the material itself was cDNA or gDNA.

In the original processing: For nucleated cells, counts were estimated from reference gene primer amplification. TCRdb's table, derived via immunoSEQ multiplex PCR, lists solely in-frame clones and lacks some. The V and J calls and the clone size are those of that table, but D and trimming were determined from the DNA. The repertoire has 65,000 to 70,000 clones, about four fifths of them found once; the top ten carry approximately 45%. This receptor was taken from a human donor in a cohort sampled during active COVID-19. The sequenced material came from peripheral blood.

CDR3 amino acids: CASSEAGGRRETQYF. The CDR3 DNA reads TGTGCCAGCAGTGAGGCGGGGGGCCGTCGGGAGACCCAGTACTTC. The genes are TRBV6-1 and TRBJ2-5; 8 bases line up with TRBD2. The length of the CDR3 is 15 residues. V lost 3 bases and J lost 5; bases outside the gene matches: 8. The V gene's germline CDR1 is MNHNS and CDR2 SASEGT.